This TCR beta chain was identified during a study of vaccination and CD4 T cells after COVID-19. Whole-study findings and limits: Within the convalescent patients, a median about 85% of the SARS-CoV-2-reactive clones were ones that appeared only post-vaccination.

An Oncomine TCR Beta short-read assay was used to sequence the DNA from cultured CD4+ T cells. In this case, cultured CD4+ T cells provided the extracted genomic DNA. TCRdb processed the PCR reads anew with MiXCR; each CDR3 protein has one entry. This sample has about 19,000 distinct CDR3 sequences; around two fifths occur once, and the top ten carry 7.2%. The treatment here: roughly ten-day PBMC culture with coronavirus spike peptide pools or control peptides (ViraFEST assay). Wells contained 1.8 million or so PBMCs each, and these were cultured with around 10 IU/ml IL-2 and around 10 ug/ml peptide pools. Comments on this clonotype: Its matching antigen is unknown.

The TCR originated in a human donor who had recovered from COVID-19. The sequencing used CD4+ T cells from blood, cultured in vitro, collected after SARS-CoV-2 vaccination.

The CDR3 reads CASSSGQKETQYF. CDR3 DNA sequence: TGTGCCAGCAGTTCCGGACAGAAAGAGACCCAGTACTTC. The V call is TRBV6-2 or TRBV6-3, the J call TRBJ2-5; possible D gene TRBD1, 6 bases. The germline V gene has CDR1 MNHEY and CDR2 SVGEGT. The CDR3 totals 13 residues. V was shortened by 4 bases and J by 3 bases, with 9 bases between the two germline ends.